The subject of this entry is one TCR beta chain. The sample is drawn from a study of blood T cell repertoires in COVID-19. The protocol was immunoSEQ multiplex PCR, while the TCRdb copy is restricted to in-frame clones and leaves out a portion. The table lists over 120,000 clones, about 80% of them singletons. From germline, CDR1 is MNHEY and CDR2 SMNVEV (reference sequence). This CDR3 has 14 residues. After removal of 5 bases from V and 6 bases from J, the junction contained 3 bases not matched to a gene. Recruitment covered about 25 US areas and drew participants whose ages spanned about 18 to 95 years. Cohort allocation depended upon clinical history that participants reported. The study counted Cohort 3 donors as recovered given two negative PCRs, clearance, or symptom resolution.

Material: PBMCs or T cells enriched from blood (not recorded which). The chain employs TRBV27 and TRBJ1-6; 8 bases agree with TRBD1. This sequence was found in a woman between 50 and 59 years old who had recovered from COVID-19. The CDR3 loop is CASSPGQGNSPLHF. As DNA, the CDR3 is TGTGCCAGCAGTCCCGGACAGGGTAATTCACCCCTCCACTTT.